This is a list of T cell receptor beta chains from one sample in a study of cytomegalovirus exposure and HLA in healthy donors. TCRdb's copy holds only in-frame clones and misses some; the assay was immunoSEQ multiplex PCR. Of approximately 120,000 clones in the sample, more than 60% were seen once. The source material was PBMCs. The receptor source for this set is a woman aged 60 to 75 in good health and CMV-seropositive. Both conserved end residues are part of each CDR3. D genes are given only for firm matches. The size field is filled for only some rows; it gives once, few, many or a size class.

clone size,V gene,J gene,D gene,CDR3 DNA,CDR3 protein
NA,TRBV27,TRBJ2-7,NA,TGTGCCAGCAGTTTATCGTGGCGGAACGAGCAGTACTTC,CASSLSWRNEQYF
NA,TRBV7-2,TRBJ1-2,NA,TGTGCCAGCAGTGATCCCGGGGGGGGGAAAGGCTATGGCTACACCTTC,CASSDPGGGKGYGYTF
NA,TRBV19,TRBJ1-1,NA,TGTGCCAGTAGTATGTCGAGCCGGGGAATGAACACTGAAGCTTTCTTT,CASSMSSRGMNTEAFF
NA,TRBV18,TRBJ2-7,TRBD2,TGTGCCAGCTCAGTCACGGGGGGGGCTTACGAGCAGTACTTC,CASSVTGGAYEQYF
NA,TRBV21-1,TRBJ1-5,NA,TGTGCCAGCACCACCCCTGGACAGATTAATCAGCCCCAGCATTTT,CASTTPGQINQPQHF
NA,TRBV5-6,TRBJ2-3,NA,TGTGCCAGCAGCTCGGGAATCCCCCGGGATACGCAGTATTTT,CASSSGIPRDTQYF
few,TRBV7-2,TRBJ2-7,TRBD1,TGTGCCAGCAGCCCACTTCGACAGGGTTTGGGCGACGAGCAGTACTTC,CASSPLRQGLGDEQYF
NA,TRBV7-6,TRBJ2-5,TRBD2,TGTGCCAGCAGCCCGGGGACTAGCGGGGGGATATTTAGGGAGACCCAGTACTTC,CASSPGTSGGIFRETQYF
NA,TRBV19,TRBJ2-7,TRBD1,TGTGCCAGTAGTAAGACGGGACAGGGACTCTACGAGCAGTACTTC,CASSKTGQGLYEQYF
NA,TRBV7-2,TRBJ1-6,TRBD1,TGTGCCAGCAGCTTGATAGGGGGCAATTCACCCCTCCACTTT,CASSLIGGNSPLHF
NA,TRBV7-9,TRBJ1-5,NA,TGTGCCAGCAGCCACTTGGGCAATCAGCCCCAGCATTTT,CASSHLGNQPQHF
NA,TRBV5-6,TRBJ2-6,NA,TGTGCCAGCAGCTCCACCCAGGGGGCCAACGTCCTGACTTTC,CASSSTQGANVLTF
few,TRBV7-8,TRBJ1-5,NA,TGTGCCAGCAGCTCTCGGAGATATAGCAATCAGCCCCAGCATTTT,CASSSRRYSNQPQHF
few,TRBV30,TRBJ1-2,NA,TGTGCCTGGAGGGGTAGAGTCAGGGGTCTTTGGGGCTACACCTTC,CAWRGRVRGLWGYTF
few,TRBV30,TRBJ1-2,NA,TGTGCCTGGAGTACAGGGAATTATGGCTACACCTTC,CAWSTGNYGYTF
NA,TRBV4-2,TRBJ2-7,TRBD1,TGTGCCAGCAGCCAAGATAGTGGGCAGGGGGCGGATGAGCAGTACTTC,CASSQDSGQGADEQYF
once,TRBV5-6,TRBJ1-1,NA,TGTGCCAGCAGCTTGGATGTGGGGCAGGTGAACACTGAAGCTTTCTTT,CASSLDVGQVNTEAFF
NA,TRBV10-2,TRBJ2-5,NA,TGCGCCAGCAGCGGGGAAGAGACCCAGTACTTC,CASSGEETQYF
NA,TRBV19,TRBJ2-2,TRBD2,TGTGCCAGTAGCCCCAGGAGGATAGCGGGGGAGAACACCGGGGAGCTGTTTTTT,CASSPRRIAGENTGELFF
NA,TRBV4-3,TRBJ2-7,NA,TGCGCCAGCAGCCAAGAACCTAGCTCGGTGGGGGAGCAGTACTTC,CASSQEPSSVGEQYF
NA,TRBV19,TRBJ1-2,NA,TGTGCCAGTAGCCGGAACTATGGCTACACCTTC,CASSRNYGYTF
NA,TRBV7-3,TRBJ2-1,TRBD1,TGTGCCAGCAGCTTACGGGGACAGGACAATGAGCAGTTCTTC,CASSLRGQDNEQFF
NA,TRBV18,TRBJ1-1,TRBD1,TGTGCCAGCTCACCTCAGGGACAGGGGTACACTGAAGCTTTCTTT,CASSPQGQGYTEAFF
NA,TRBV18,TRBJ1-1,NA,TGTGCCAGCTCACCACTCGGGACAAGCACTGAAGCTTTCTTT,CASSPLGTSTEAFF
NA,TRBV2,TRBJ1-1,NA,TGTGCCAGCAGAGAAACAGGTGGAAACACTGAAGCTTTCTTT,CASRETGGNTEAFF
NA,TRBV27,TRBJ2-7,NA,TGTGCCAGCGCAAGAGGACAGCAACAGTACTTC,CASARGQQQYF
NA,TRBV11-2,TRBJ2-3,NA,TGTGCCAGCAGCTCCTTCCAGGGACTTTCGATGGGTACGCAGTATTTT,CASSSFQGLSMGTQYF
NA,TRBV19,TRBJ2-1,TRBD1,TGTGCCAGTAGCCAAGACAGGGGCTTTATCAATGAGCAGTTCTTC,CASSQDRGFINEQFF
NA,TRBV19,TRBJ2-2,NA,TGTGCCAGTAGTATGTACCCTACGAACACCGGGGAGCTGTTTTTT,CASSMYPTNTGELFF
NA,TRBV7-2,TRBJ2-7,NA,TGTGCCAGCAGCTTAGGACAGGCTGGCTACGAGCAGTACTTC,CASSLGQAGYEQYF
NA,TRBV5-6,TRBJ1-2,NA,TGTGCCAGCACCCAGGGTTACCTAGACTATGGCTACACCTTC,CASTQGYLDYGYTF
NA,TRBV5-1,TRBJ2-7,TRBD2,TGCGCCAGCAGCGACGGACTAGCGGGGACCTACGAGCAGTACTTC,CASSDGLAGTYEQYF
NA,TRBV25-1,TRBJ1-6,TRBD1,TGTGCCAGCAGGACAGGGGAGGCTTCACCCCTCCACTTT,CASRTGEASPLHF
few,TRBV10-1,TRBJ1-1,NA,TGCGCCAGCAGTGAGAGGGATCAACAGGATACGGGGGGACAGAACACTGAAGCTTTCTTT,CASSERDQQDTGGQNTEAFF
NA,TRBV2,TRBJ2-5,TRBD2,TGTGCCAGCAGGACTAGCGGGGGGGCCGGTAGGGAGACCCAGTACTTC,CASRTSGGAGRETQYF
NA,TRBV7-2,TRBJ2-1,NA,TGTGCCAGCAGCTCCAGCTCCTACAATGAGCAGTTCTTC,CASSSSSYNEQFF
NA,TRBV7-2,TRBJ1-4,NA,TGTGCCAGCAGCTTAGCTGGGAGGGTGGCTGAAAAACTGTTTTTT,CASSLAGRVAEKLFF